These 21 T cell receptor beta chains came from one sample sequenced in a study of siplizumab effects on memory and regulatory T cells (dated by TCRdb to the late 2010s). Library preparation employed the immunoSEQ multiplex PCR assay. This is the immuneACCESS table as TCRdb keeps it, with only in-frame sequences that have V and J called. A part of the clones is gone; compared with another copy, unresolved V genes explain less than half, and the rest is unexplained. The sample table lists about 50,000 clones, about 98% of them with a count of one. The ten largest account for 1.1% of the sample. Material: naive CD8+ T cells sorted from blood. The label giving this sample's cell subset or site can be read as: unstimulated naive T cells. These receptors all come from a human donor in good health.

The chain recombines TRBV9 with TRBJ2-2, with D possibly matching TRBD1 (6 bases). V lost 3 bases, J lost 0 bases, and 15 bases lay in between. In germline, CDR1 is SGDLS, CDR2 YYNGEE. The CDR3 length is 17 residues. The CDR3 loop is CASSAPGQFANTGELFF. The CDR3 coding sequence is TGTGCCAGCAGCGCCCCCGGACAGTTCGCGAACACCGGGGAGCTGTTTTTT.

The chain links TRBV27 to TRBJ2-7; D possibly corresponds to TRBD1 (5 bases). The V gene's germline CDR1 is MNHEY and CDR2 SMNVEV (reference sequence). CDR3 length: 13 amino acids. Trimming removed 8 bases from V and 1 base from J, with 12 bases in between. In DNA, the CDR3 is TGTGCCAGCCTTGACAGTTTTTCCTACGAGCAGTACTTC. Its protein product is CASLDSFSYEQYF.

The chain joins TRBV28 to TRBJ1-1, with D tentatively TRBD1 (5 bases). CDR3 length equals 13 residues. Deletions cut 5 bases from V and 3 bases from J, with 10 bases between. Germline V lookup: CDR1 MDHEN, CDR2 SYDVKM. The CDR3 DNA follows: TGTGCCAGCAGTCCGACAGCGTACACTGAAGCTTTCTTT. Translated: CASSPTAYTEAFF.

This CDR3 reads CASSLVSAGPSYTF. CDR3 bases: TGTGCCAGCAGCTTAGTCAGTGCGGGGCCGAGCTACACCTTC. The V and J genes are TRBV7-6 and TRBJ1-2, with D maybe TRBD1 (5 bases). The CDR3 is made up of 14 amino acids. Trimming left V 1 base short and J 9 bases short, with 15 bases between. Germline V gene data show CDR1 as SGHVS and CDR2 as FNYEAQ.

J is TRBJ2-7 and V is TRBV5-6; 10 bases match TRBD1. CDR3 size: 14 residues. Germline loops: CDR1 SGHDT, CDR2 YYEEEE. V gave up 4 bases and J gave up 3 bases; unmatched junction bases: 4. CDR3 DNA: TGTGCCAGCAGCCCCGGGACAGGGGTCTACGAGCAGTACTTC. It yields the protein CASSPGTGVYEQYF.

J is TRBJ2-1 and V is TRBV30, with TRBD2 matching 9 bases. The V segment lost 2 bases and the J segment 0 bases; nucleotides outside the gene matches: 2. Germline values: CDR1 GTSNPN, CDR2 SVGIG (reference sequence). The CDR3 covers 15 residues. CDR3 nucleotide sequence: TGTGCCTGGAGTAGGCGGGAGGGCTCCTACAATGAGCAGTTCTTC. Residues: CAWSRREGSYNEQFF.

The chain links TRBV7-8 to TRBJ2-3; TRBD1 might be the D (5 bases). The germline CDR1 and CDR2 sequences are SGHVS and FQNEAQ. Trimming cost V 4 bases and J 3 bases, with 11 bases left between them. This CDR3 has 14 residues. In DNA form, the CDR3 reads TGTGCCAGCAGCTCCCTGGGGCAAACAGATACGCAGTATTTT. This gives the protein CASSSLGQTDTQYF.

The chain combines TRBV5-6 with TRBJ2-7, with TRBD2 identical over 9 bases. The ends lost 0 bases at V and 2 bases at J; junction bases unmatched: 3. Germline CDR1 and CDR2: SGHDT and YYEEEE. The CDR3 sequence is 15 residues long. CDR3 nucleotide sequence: TGTGCCAGCAGCTTGGAGTTAGCGGGGGCCTACGAGCAGTACTTC. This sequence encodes CASSLELAGAYEQYF.

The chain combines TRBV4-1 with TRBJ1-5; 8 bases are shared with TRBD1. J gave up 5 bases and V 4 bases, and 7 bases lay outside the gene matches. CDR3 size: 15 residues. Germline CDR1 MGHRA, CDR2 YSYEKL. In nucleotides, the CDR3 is TGCGCCAGCAGCCCGATATCAGGGGGCGATCAGCCCCAGCATTTT. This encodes CASSPISGGDQPQHF.

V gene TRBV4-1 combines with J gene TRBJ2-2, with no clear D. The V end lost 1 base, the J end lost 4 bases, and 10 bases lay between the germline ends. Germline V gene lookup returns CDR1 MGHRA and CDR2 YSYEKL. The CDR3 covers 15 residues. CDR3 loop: CASSQVAESTGELFF. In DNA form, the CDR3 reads TGCGCCAGCAGCCAAGTCGCAGAGTCCACCGGGGAGCTGTTTTTT.

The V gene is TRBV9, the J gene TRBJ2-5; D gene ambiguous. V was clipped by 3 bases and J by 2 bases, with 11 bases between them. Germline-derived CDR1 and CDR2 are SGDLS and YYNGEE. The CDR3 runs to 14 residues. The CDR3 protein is CASSEPDTQETQYF. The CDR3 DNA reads TGTGCCAGCAGCGAGCCAGATACTCAAGAGACCCAGTACTTC.

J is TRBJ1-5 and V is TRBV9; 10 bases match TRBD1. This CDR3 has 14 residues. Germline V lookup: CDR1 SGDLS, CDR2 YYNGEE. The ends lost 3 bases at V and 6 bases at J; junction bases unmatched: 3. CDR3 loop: CASSGTGGIQPQHF. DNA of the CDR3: TGTGCCAGCAGCGGGACAGGGGGAATTCAGCCCCAGCATTTT.

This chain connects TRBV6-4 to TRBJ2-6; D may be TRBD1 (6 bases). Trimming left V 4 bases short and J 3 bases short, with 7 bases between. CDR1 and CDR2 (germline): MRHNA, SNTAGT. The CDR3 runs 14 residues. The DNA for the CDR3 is TGTGCCAGCAGTGTGACAGGTGGGGCCAACGTCCTGACTTTC. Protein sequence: CASSVTGGANVLTF.

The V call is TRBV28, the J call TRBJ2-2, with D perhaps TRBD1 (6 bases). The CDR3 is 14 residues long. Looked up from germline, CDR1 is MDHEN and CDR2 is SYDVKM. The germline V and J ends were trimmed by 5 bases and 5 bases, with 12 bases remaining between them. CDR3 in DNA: TGTGCCAGCAGTCTTACAGGGTATACCGGGGAGCTGTTTTTT. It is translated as CASSLTGYTGELFF.

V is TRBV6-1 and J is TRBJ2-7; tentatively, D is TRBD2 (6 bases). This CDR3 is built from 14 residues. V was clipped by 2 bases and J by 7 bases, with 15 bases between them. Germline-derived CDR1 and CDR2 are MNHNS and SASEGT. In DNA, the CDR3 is TGTGCCAGCAGTGAAAGGGAGGAAGGGGTGGAGCAGTACTTC. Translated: CASSEREEGVEQYF.

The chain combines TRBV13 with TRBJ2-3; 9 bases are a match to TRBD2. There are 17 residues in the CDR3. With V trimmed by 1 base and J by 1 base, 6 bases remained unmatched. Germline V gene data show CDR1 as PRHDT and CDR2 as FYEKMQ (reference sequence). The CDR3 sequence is CASSLEDEREGTDTQYF. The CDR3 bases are TGTGCCAGCAGCTTAGAGGATGAGCGGGAGGGCACAGATACGCAGTATTTT.

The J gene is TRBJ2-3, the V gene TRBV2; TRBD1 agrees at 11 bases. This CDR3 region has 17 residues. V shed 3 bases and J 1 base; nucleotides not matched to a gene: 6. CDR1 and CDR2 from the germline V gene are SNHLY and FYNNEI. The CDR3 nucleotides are TGTGCCAGCAGTGACCCCGGGACAGGGGGGCGCACAGATACGCAGTATTTT. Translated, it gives CASSDPGTGGRTDTQYF.

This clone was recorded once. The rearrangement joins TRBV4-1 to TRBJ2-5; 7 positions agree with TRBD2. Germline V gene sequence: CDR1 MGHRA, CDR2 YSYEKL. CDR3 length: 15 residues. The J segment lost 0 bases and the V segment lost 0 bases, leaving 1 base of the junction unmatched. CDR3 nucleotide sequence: TGCGCCAGCAGCCAAGAGGGGAGGGACCAAGAGACCCAGTACTTC. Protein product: CASSQEGRDQETQYF.

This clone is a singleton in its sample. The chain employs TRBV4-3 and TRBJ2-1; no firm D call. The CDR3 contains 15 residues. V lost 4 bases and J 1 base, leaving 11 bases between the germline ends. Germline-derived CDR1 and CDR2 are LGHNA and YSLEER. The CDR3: CASSPNEQSYNEQFF. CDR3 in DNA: TGCGCCAGCAGCCCTAACGAGCAGTCCTACAATGAGCAGTTCTTC.

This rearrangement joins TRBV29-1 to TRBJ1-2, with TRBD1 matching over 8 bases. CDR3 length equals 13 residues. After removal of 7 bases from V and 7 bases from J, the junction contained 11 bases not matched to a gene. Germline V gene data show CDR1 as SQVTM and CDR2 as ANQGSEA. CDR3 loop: CSGLGQGGSGYTF. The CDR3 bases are TGCAGCGGGTTAGGACAGGGAGGAAGTGGCTACACCTTC.

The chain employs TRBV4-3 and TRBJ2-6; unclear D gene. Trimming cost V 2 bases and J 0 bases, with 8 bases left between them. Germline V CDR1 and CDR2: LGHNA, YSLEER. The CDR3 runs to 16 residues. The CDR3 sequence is CASSQSSGSGANVLTF. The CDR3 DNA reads TGCGCCAGCAGCCAATCCTCGGGCTCTGGGGCCAACGTCCTGACTTTC.